The entry below gives a single T cell receptor (beta chain) sequence along with its context. Its antigen is still unknown. Sequencing used immunoSEQ multiplex PCR; TCRdb keeps in-frame clones, though not all of them. This sample yields approximately 24,000 clones, of which approximately 77% are seen a single time; about 2% belongs to the top ten. This sample was included in a study of OX40 agonist ivuxolimab in advanced cancers. The CDR3 spans 16 residues. The germline V gene has CDR1 SGHRS and CDR2 YFSETQ. Trimming pared 4 bases from V and 7 bases from J, leaving 20 bases between. Study-wide results and caveats: Among T cells, CD8+ cells averaged more expanded clones than CD4+ cells.

This receptor was obtained from an adult with an advanced solid tumor such as melanoma, head and neck, liver or kidney cancer. The sequences come from CD4+ or CD8+ T cells sorted from blood, collected in a trial of the OX40 agonist ivuxolimab. The chain recombines TRBV5-1 with TRBJ2-2; D perhaps matches TRBD2 (5 bases). CDR3 sequence: CASSEITPARGGELFF. The CDR3 DNA is TGCGCCAGCAGCGAGATAACCCCAGCACGGGGCGGGGAGCTGTTTTTT.